One sample yielded the 26 T cell receptor beta chains listed below, sequenced in a study of T cells expressing NK-cell markers (TCRdb year 2020). Library preparation employed 5' RACE. Sequencing was performed on an Illumina HiSeq 2000. Following reprocessing of the reads by TCRdb, the data hold one row per CDR3 protein sequence and no DNA is available. The sample's table lists a count of 300,000 to 500,000 distinct CDR3 sequences. In total, the top ten clones hold around 10% of the sample. Sequences were obtained from blood T cells: a sorted CD56 or NKG2C T cell subset, CD4+ or CD8+ T cells, or bulk PBMC T cells (not recorded which). The receptor source for this set is a woman aged 50 to 60 in good health. Donor details come from another sample of the same person, matched by shared clones.

The chain is built from TRBV11-2 and TRBJ2-1; TCRdb picks TRBD2, but there is no DNA to check that call. The CDR3 consists of 15 residues. Germline CDR1 and CDR2: SGHAT and FQNNGV. CDR3 sequence: CASSLIGTNDGMRFF.

The chain uses TRBV25-1 and TRBJ2-1. Germline lookup yields CDR1 MGHDK and CDR2 SYGVNS. This CDR3 is 15 amino acids long. CDR3 amino acids: CASSDPNSGYNEQFF.

This chain links TRBV3-1 with TRBJ2-7. CDR1 is LGHDT, CDR2 YNNKEL, per germline (reference sequence). This CDR3 contains 16 residues. Here the CDR3 reads CASSQGWQGRPYEQYF.

The V gene is TRBV2, the J gene TRBJ2-7; the D call from TCRdb, TRBD2, cannot be confirmed without DNA. Germline CDR1 and CDR2: SNHLY and FYNNEI. This CDR3 has 13 amino acids. CDR3 sequence: CASRDGLAYEQYF.

V usage is TRBV19 and J usage is TRBJ2-7; TCRdb lists TRBD1, though no DNA is available to test this call. Germline CDR1 is LNHDA and CDR2 is SQIVND (reference sequence). The length of the CDR3 is 15 residues. CDR3 in amino acids: CASSFNTGQFYEQYF.

This chain joins TRBV7-9 and TRBJ2-7; absent DNA, TCRdb's TRBD1 call cannot be checked. Looked up from germline, CDR1 is SEHNR and CDR2 is FQNEAQ (reference sequence). The CDR3 is 15 amino acids. CDR3 region: CASSGRTQSGPEQYF. Based on the CDR3 plus reference TRBV7-9 and TRBJ2-7, the full variable domain is DTGVSQNPRHKITKRGQNVTFRCDPISEHNRLYWYRQTLGQGPEFLTYFQNEAQLEKSRLLSDRFSAERPKGSFSTLEIQRTEQGDSAMYLCASSGRTQSGPEQYFGPGTRLTVT.

The genes are TRBV10-2 and TRBJ2-1; TCRdb calls TRBD2, which cannot be checked without DNA. Germline V lookup: CDR1 WSHSY, CDR2 SAAADI. The CDR3 length is 15 residues. This CDR3 is CASSLWGGRSNEQFF.

V and J are TRBV12-5 and TRBJ2-3. There are 15 residues in the CDR3. Germline assignment: CDR1 LGHNT and CDR2 FRNRAP. This CDR3 reads CASGLSGSYTDTQYF.

The chain combines TRBV7-3 with TRBJ2-3; as DNA is missing, the TRBD2 call by TCRdb cannot be tested. The CDR3 sequence is 14 residues long. Germline-derived CDR1 and CDR2 are SGHTA and FQGTGA. The CDR3 reads CASSGTSSTDTQYF. The whole variable domain, remainder taken from reference TRBV7-3 and TRBJ2-3, is GAGVSQTPSNKVTEKGKYVELRCDPISGHTALYWYRQSLGQGPEFLIYFQGTGAADDSGLPNDRFFAVRPEGSVSTLKIQRTERGDSAVYLCASSGTSSTDTQYFGPGTRLTVL.

The chain joins TRBV7-3 to TRBJ2-2. The CDR3 sequence is 15 residues long. In germline, CDR1 is SGHTA, CDR2 FQGTGA. CDR3 region: CASSLDWTYTGELFF.

The rearrangement uses TRBV12-3 or TRBV12-4 and TRBJ2-2; as DNA is missing, the TRBD1 call by TCRdb cannot be tested. This CDR3 is 14 amino acids long. The CDR3 protein is CASSDRANTGELFF.

V usage is TRBV5-1 and J usage is TRBJ2-4; TCRdb's D call, TRBD1, is unchecked because there is no DNA. Per germline, CDR1 SGHRS and CDR2 YFSETQ. This CDR3 region has 13 residues. This chain's CDR3 is CASSSGRGGIQYF. Supplemented by reference TRBV5-1 and TRBJ2-4, the full variable domain reads KAGVTQTPRYLIKTRGQQVTLSCSPISGHRSVSWYQQTPGQGLQFLFEYFSETQRNKGNFPGRFSGRQFSNSRSEMNVSTLELGDSALYLCASSSGRGGIQYFGAGTRLSVL.

The chain has TRBV10-3 and TRBJ2-3; the D call of TRBD1 rests on TCRdb alone, since no DNA is present to check it. CDR1 is ENHRY and CDR2 is SYGVKD in the germline V gene. This CDR3 spans 13 amino acids. The CDR3 spells CASWTGGLDTQYF.

The rearrangement links TRBV29-1 to TRBJ1-1; TCRdb selects TRBD1, and the lack of DNA leaves this call unchecked. The germline gives CDR1 SQVTM, CDR2 ANQGSEA. This CDR3 contains 15 residues. CDR3 sequence reads: CSVHEQGVGDTEAFF.

The chain uses TRBV10-3 and TRBJ2-1; the D call from TCRdb, TRBD2, cannot be confirmed without DNA. CDR1 is ENHRY, CDR2 SYGVKD, per germline. The length of the CDR3 is 15 residues. The CDR3 is CAISVTGEPYNEQFF.

This rearrangement joins TRBV21-1 to TRBJ2-7; TCRdb indicates TRBD1, and absent DNA this call remains unverified. TRBV21-1 corresponds to a pseudogene. This CDR3 comprises 22 residues. CDR3 sequence reads: CASSNWLGPGTGGEKPSYEQYF.

The chain combines TRBV15 with TRBJ2-4; without DNA, the TCRdb call of TRBD1 cannot be checked. The CDR3 loop spans 15 amino acids. Germline values: CDR1 LNHNV, CDR2 YYDKDF (reference sequence). CDR3 protein: CATSNEGQLKNIQYF.

The genes are TRBV21-1 and TRBJ2-3. TRBV21-1 is deemed a pseudogene. The CDR3 length is 14 residues. The CDR3 here is CASMGGESTDTQYF.

The chain is built from TRBV3-1 and TRBJ2-1; with no DNA, the TCRdb D assignment of TRBD2 cannot be verified. The CDR3 runs to 14 residues. The germline CDR1 and CDR2 sequences are LGHDT and YNNKEL (reference sequence). CDR3 amino acids: CASTRGAVYNEQFF.

This chain links TRBV12-3 or TRBV12-4 with TRBJ2-1; TCRdb reports TRBD1, a call that lacks DNA to check it against. The CDR3 loop spans 17 amino acids. The CDR3 region is CASSDPTGTKPNNEQFF.

The genes are TRBV14 and TRBJ1-1; TCRdb returns TRBD1, unconfirmable since there is no DNA. This CDR3 is built from 13 residues. The germline gives CDR1 SGHDN, CDR2 FVKESK. CDR3 protein: CASSQIQTGEAFF.

The rearrangement uses TRBV3-1 and TRBJ2-1; there is no DNA to check the TCRdb D call of TRBD2. CDR3 length: 16 residues. Germline assignment: CDR1 LGHDT and CDR2 YNNKEL (reference sequence). The CDR3 sequence is CASSLPDQRGYNEQFF.

This chain joins TRBV20-1 and TRBJ2-7; there is no DNA to check the TCRdb D call of TRBD2. The germline CDR1 and CDR2 sequences are DFQATT and SNEGSKA (reference sequence). The CDR3 is 14 amino acids. CDR3 sequence reads: CSAPPGGPGYEQYF.

The chain recombines TRBV10-2 with TRBJ2-5; lacking DNA, the TRBD2 call made by TCRdb goes unchecked. This CDR3 has 11 residues. Germline values: CDR1 WSHSY, CDR2 SAAADI. The CDR3 loop reads CASRYGETQYF.

J is TRBJ2-1 and V is TRBV2. Germline CDR1 is SNHLY and CDR2 is FYNNEI. The CDR3 has 12 amino acids. The CDR3 spells CASSEAVLKQFF.

The chain combines TRBV30 with TRBJ2-3; TCRdb picks TRBD1, but there is no DNA to check that call. This CDR3 contains 14 residues. The germline V gene encodes CDR1 GTSNPN and CDR2 SVGIG (reference sequence). The CDR3 sequence is CAWRGDSSTDTQYF.